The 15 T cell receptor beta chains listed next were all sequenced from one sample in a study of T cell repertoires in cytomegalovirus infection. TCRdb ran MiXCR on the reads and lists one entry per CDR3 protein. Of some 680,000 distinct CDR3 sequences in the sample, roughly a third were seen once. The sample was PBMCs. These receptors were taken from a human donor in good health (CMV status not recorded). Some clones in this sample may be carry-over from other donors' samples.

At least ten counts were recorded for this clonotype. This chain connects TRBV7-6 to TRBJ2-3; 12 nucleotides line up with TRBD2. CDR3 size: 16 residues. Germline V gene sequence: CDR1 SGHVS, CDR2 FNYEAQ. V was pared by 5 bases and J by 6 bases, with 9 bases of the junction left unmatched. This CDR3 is CASSAWVLAGGDTQYF. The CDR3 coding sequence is TGTGCCAGCAGCGCTTGGGTACTAGCGGGAGGTGATACGCAGTATTTT.

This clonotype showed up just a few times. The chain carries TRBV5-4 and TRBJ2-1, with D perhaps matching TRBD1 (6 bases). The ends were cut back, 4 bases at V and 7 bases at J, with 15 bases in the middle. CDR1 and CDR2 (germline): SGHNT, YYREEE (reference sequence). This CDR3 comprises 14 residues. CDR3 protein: CASSLDLQGNEQFF. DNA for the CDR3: TGTGCCAGCAGCCTAGACCTACAGGGAAATGAGCAGTTCTTC.

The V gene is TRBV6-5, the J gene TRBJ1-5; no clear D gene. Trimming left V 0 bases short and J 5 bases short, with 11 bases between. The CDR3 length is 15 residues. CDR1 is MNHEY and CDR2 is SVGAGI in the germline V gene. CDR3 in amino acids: CASSYSTRGDQPQHF. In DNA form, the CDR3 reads TGTGCCAGCAGTTACTCGACCCGAGGCGATCAGCCCCAGCATTTT.

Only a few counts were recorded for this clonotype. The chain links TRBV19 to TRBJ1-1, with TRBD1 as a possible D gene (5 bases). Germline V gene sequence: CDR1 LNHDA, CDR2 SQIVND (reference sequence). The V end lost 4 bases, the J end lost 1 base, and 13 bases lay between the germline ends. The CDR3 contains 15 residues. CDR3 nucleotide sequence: TGTGCCAGTAGTACCTTCAGGGTAAGGAACACTGAAGCTTTCTTT. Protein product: CASSTFRVRNTEAFF.

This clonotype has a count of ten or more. CDR3 loop: CASSLAEGRAEAFF. Here the CDR3 DNA reads TGTGCCAGCAGCTTAGCGGAAGGGAGGGCTGAAGCTTTCTTT. The chain joins TRBV7-6 to TRBJ1-1; no definite D call. Germline V CDR1 and CDR2: SGHVS, FNYEAQ. Trimming shortened V by 0 bases and J by 6 bases, and 11 bases separated the two germline ends. The CDR3 length is 14 residues.

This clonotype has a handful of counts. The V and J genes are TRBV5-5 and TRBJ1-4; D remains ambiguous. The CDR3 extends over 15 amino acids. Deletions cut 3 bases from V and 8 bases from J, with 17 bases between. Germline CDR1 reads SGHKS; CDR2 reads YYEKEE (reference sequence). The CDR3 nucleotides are TGTGCCAGCAGCTGGAAGACCCCCATGGCAGAAAAACTGTTTTTT. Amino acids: CASSWKTPMAEKLFF. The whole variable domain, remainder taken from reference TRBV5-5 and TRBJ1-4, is DAGVTQSPTHLIKTRGQQVTLRCSPISGHKSVSWYQQVLGQGPQFIFQYYEKEERGRGNFPDRFSARQFPNYSSELNVNALLLGDSALYLCASSWKTPMAEKLFFGSGTQLSVL.

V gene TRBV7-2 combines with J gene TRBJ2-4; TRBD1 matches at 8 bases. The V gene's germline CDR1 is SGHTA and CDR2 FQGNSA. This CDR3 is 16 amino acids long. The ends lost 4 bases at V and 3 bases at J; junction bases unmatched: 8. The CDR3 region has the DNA TGTGCCAGCAGCTCCTACCAGGGGGCAAGCAAAAACATTCAGTACTTC. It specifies CASSSYQGASKNIQYF.

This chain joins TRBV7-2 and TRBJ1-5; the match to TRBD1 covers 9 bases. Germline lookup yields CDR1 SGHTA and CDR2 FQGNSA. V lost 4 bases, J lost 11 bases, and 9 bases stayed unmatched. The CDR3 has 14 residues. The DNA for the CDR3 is TGTGCCAGCAGCTCCCCAGGGGACAGGGTCACCCAGCATTTT. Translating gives CASSSPGDRVTQHF.

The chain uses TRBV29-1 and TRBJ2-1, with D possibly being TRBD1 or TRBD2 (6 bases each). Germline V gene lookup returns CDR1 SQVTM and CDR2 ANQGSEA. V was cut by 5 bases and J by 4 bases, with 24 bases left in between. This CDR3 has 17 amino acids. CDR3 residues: CSVLGAGLASSYNEQFF. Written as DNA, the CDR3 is TGCAGCGTTTTGGGGGCCGGCCTAGCGAGTTCGTACAATGAGCAGTTCTTC.

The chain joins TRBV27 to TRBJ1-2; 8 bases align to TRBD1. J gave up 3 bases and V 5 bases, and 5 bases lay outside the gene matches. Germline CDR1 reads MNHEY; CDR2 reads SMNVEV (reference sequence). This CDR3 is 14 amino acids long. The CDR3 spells CASSVTGEYYGYTF. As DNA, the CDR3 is TGTGCCAGCAGTGTGACAGGGGAGTACTATGGCTACACCTTC.

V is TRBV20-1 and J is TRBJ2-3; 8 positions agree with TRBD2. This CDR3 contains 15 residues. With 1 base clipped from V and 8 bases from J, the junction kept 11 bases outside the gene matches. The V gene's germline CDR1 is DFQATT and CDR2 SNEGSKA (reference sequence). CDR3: CSARVRGGGTPTQYF. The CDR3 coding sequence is TGCAGTGCTAGAGTCAGGGGCGGGGGGACACCTACGCAGTATTTT.

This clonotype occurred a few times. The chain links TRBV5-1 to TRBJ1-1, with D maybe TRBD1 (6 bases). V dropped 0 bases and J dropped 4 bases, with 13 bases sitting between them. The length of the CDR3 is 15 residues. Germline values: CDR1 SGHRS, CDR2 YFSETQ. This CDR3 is CASSLEQGLGTEAFF. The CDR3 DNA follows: TGCGCCAGCAGCTTGGAGCAGGGGTTGGGCACTGAAGCTTTCTTT.

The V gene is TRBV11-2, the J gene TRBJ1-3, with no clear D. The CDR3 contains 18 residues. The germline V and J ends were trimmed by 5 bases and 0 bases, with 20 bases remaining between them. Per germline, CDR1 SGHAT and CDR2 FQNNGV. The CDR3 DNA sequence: TGTGCCAGCAGCCCGATACACCCACGAGTCTACTCTGGAAACACCATATATTTT. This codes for CASSPIHPRVYSGNTIYF.

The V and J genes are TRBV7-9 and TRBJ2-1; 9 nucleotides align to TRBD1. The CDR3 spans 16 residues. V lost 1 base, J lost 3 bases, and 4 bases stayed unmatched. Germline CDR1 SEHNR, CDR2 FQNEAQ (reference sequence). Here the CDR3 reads CASSLVRDRDYNEQFF. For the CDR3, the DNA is TGTGCCAGCAGCTTAGTCCGGGACAGGGACTACAATGAGCAGTTCTTC.

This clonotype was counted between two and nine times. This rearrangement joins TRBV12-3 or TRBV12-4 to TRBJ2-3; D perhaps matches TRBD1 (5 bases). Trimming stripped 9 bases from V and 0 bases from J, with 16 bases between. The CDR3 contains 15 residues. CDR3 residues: CASRDSQTSTDTQYF. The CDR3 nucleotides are TGTGCCAGTAGAGACAGTCAGACTAGCACAGATACGCAGTATTTT.